This TCR beta chain was identified during a study of blood T cell repertoires in COVID-19 (dated by TCRdb to between 2020 and 2021). Regarding the complete study: Samples from collaborators originated in the United States, Italy and Spain and spanned both the acute and convalescent phases of COVID-19. The material from the prospective study consisted of cDNA or gDNA derived from T cells, B-cell-depleted T cells, or PBMCs. The dataset comprised deeply sampled blood TCRbeta repertoires from subjects exposed to, actively infected with, or recovered from COVID-19. A freely available public database, intended as a resource for researchers studying the immune response to SARS-CoV-2, is where the repertoires were released. The samples were drawn from the first 160 participants of the ongoing ImmuneRACE study and from roughly 1,300 subjects provided by 6 global collaborators. Sample metadata almost always included a de-identified subject ID, COVID-19 status, age in years and sex. Where HLA class I and class II types were available, the types were taken from metadata supplied by the sample provider, not from assay-based typing. Paper-wide results and their limitations: How much clinical and demographic metadata was included differed by source and by participant, and the metadata was provided uncurated.

Reading the germline V gene (reference sequence) gives CDR1 PRHDT and CDR2 FYEKMQ. From its cysteine to its phenylalanine, the CDR3 spans 19 amino acids. Only the CDR3 region is kept as DNA, spanning 57 bases read in frame from base 1. Relative to germline, V is missing 4 bases and J is missing 0 bases, with 7 bases of the junction outside any gene match. Each collaborating institution followed its own protocols to collect whole blood in K2EDTA tubes. Collaborator samples were shipped for TCRbeta analysis as frozen whole blood, isolated PBMCs, or DNA extracted from either sample type. For this clone: Its recognized antigen is unknown. No much larger clonotype is one base removed from it; base qualities were not supplied.

TCRbeta CDR3 regions were amplified from genomic DNA using the immunoSEQ Assay, a bias-controlled multiplex PCR. The authors' analysis ran thus. The number of nucleated cells in each sample was estimated by amplification of reference gene primers within the assay. To quantify the absolute abundance of each unique TCRbeta CDR3 rearrangement, sequence reads were collapsed and filtered. For each sample, productive Simpson clonality was calculated by taking the square root of Simpson's diversity index across productive rearrangements. TCRdb limited this immuneACCESS table to in-frame rearrangements with V and J called. A share of clones is missing; checked studies link under half to unresolved V genes, and the rest is unexplained. V and J calls plus clone size are reproduced from that table; the DNA served to infer D and trimming. The sample table shows nearly 25,000 clones, and about 81% are seen once. The ten largest account for about 9% of the sample.

The sequence came from a human donor in a cohort sampled during active COVID-19. This chain is built from TRBV13 and TRBJ2-2, with 14 junctional bases fitting TRBD2. The material sequenced was peripheral blood. The nucleotide sequence reads TGTGCCAGCAGCTCCCCGACTAGCGGGAGGGCCGCGAACACCGGGGAGCTGTTTTTT. Translated, this is CASSSPTSGRAANTGELFF. Reference TRBV13 and TRBJ2-2 genes cover what lies past the CDR3, so the full variable domain is AAGVIQSPRHLIKEKRETATLKCYPIPRHDTVYWYQQGPGQDPQFLISFYEKMQSDKGSIPDRFSAQQFSDYHSELNMSSLELGDSALYFCASSSPTSGRAANTGELFFGEGSRLTVL.